The source of this TCR beta chain is a study of spatial heterogeneity in lung cancer. The wider study: Sequenced were any available follow-up PBMC samples, which had been obtained a median of approximately 2 years after resection.

Germline CDR1 KGHSH, CDR2 LQKENI. Trimming took off 6 bases at V and 8 bases at J, with 14 bases between the two ends. The CDR3 consists of 13 residues. There are many counts of this clonotype. Its specificity is unknown. Each molecule of TCR cDNA was tagged with one unique molecular identifier. MiXCR, run by TCRdb on the 5' RACE reads, gives a single entry per CDR3 protein. The sample records over 70,000 distinct CDR3 sequences, 8% to 9% being singletons. Documented time point: blood at routine non-recurrence follow-up after resection. General study findings and limits: Ubiquitous expanded tumor TCRs were seen in blood more at resection than at follow-up.

The source material was PBMCs, sampled at follow-up. This receptor was identified in a female donor with early-stage non-small cell lung cancer. This rearrangement joins TRBV18 to TRBJ2-4; maybe TRBD2 (7 bases). The CDR3 region has the DNA TGTGCCAGCTCGCGCGGGGGCGGGGACATTCAGTACTTC. Translated: CASSRGGGDIQYF.